This TCR beta chain stems from a study of T cell changes during pregnancy in multiple sclerosis. A single count supports this clone. The protocol was immunoSEQ multiplex PCR, while the TCRdb copy is restricted to in-frame clones and leaves out a portion. The table shows over 55,000 clones, with 92% occurring only once. V was clipped by 2 bases and J by 1 base, with 11 bases between them. The CDR3 covers 15 residues. Germline lookup yields CDR1 SGHAT and CDR2 FQNNGV. V gene TRBV11-2 combines with J gene TRBJ1-1; D not resolved. The sequence was obtained from a female donor with multiple sclerosis, enrolled in a pregnancy study. The source was peripheral blood, collected in the first trimester of pregnancy. CDR3 amino acids: CASSLYTSSNTEAFF. Here the CDR3 DNA reads TGTGCCAGCAGCTTATACACGTCATCGAACACTGAAGCTTTCTTT.